These 24 T cell receptor beta chains originate from one sample sequenced in a study of blood T cell repertoires in COVID-19. The data were produced by immunoSEQ multiplex PCR, yet TCRdb's version contains in-frame clones alone and is incomplete. The top ten hold over 2% of the sample, which has around 280,000 clones, roughly 86% seen once. The sequencing input was peripheral blood. Every receptor here comes from a woman aged 25 to 39 who had recovered from COVID-19.

As DNA, the CDR3 is TGTGCCAGCAGTCCAACTCTCTACGAGCAGTACTTC. It specifies CASSPTLYEQYF. This chain links TRBV27 with TRBJ2-7; D unresolved. Germline-derived CDR1 and CDR2 are MNHEY and SMNVEV (reference sequence). V gave up 5 bases and J gave up 3 bases, with 8 bases separating them. The CDR3 runs 12 residues.

The chain joins TRBV7-9 to TRBJ2-7; 9 bases map to TRBD1. CDR1 is SEHNR and CDR2 is FQNEAQ in the germline V gene (reference sequence). V gave up 2 bases and J gave up 6 bases; unmatched junction bases: 8. This CDR3 comprises 15 residues. The CDR3 nucleotides are TGTGCCAGCAGCTTACCGGGACAGGGACCGGGCGAGCAGTACTTC. This translates into CASSLPGQGPGEQYF.

V and J are TRBV4-1 and TRBJ2-5, with 11 bases identical to TRBD1. The CDR3 runs to 14 residues. V shed 5 bases and J 7 bases; nucleotides not matched to a gene: 6. Germline values: CDR1 MGHRA, CDR2 YSYEKL. The CDR3 DNA reads TGCGCCAGCAGCTTAGGACAGGGGGCAGGGACCCAGTACTTC. This encodes CASSLGQGAGTQYF.

The chain links TRBV13 to TRBJ2-3, with a possible D match to TRBD2 (6 bases). Germline CDR1 is PRHDT and CDR2 is FYEKMQ (reference sequence). Trimming took off 4 bases at V and 4 bases at J, with 21 bases between the two ends. The CDR3 is 17 amino acids. The CDR3 here is CASSSRDWSLGSDTQYF. For the CDR3, the DNA is TGTGCCAGCAGCTCTAGGGACTGGAGTTTGGGGTCAGATACGCAGTATTTT.

The chain carries TRBV27 and TRBJ2-7, with TRBD2 identical over 8 bases. V lost 11 bases and J lost 3; bases outside the gene matches: 12. The germline V gene has CDR1 MNHEY and CDR2 SMNVEV (reference sequence). The CDR3 loop spans 14 amino acids. CDR3 in DNA: TGTGCCTGCTTAGCGGGATGCCCAGACTACGAGCAGTACTTC. It encodes CACLAGCPDYEQYF.

This chain connects TRBV19 to TRBJ2-2; TRBD2 matches at 7 bases. This CDR3 is 16 amino acids long. The V gene's germline CDR1 is LNHDA and CDR2 SQIVND (reference sequence). Losses at the gene ends were 5 bases for V and 2 bases for J; bases not matched to a gene: 8. CDR3 in amino acids: CASSPTTSFNTGELFF. The CDR3 DNA reads as TGTGCCAGTAGTCCCACGACTAGCTTTAACACCGGGGAGCTGTTTTTT.

The chain combines TRBV6-1 with TRBJ1-2, with 7 bases fitting TRBD1. CDR1 is MNHNS, CDR2 SASEGT, per germline. V was clipped by 1 base and J by 4 bases; unmatched bases: 6. The CDR3 extends over 15 amino acids. The CDR3 sequence: CASSEDPGGSYGYTF. For the CDR3, the DNA is TGTGCCAGCAGTGAAGATCCAGGGGGTAGCTATGGCTACACCTTC.

V gene TRBV5-1 combines with J gene TRBJ2-3, with TRBD2 matching 10 bases. Germline V gene data show CDR1 as SGHRS and CDR2 as YFSETQ. The CDR3 contains 16 residues. V lost 0 bases to trimming and J lost 5 bases; unmatched junction nucleotides: 6. CDR3 residues: CASSLVLAGPQDTQYF. CDR3 DNA: TGCGCCAGCAGCTTGGTACTAGCGGGGCCCCAAGATACGCAGTATTTT.

The gene calls are TRBV5-1 and TRBJ2-3; D not certain. The germline V gene has CDR1 SGHRS and CDR2 YFSETQ. The length of the CDR3 is 15 residues. Trimming removed 0 bases from V and 6 bases from J, with 14 bases in between. The CDR3 region is CASSLAVAPRDTQYF. The CDR3 coding sequence is TGCGCCAGCAGCTTGGCCGTGGCACCGAGGGATACGCAGTATTTT. Supplemented by reference TRBV5-1 and TRBJ2-3, the full variable domain reads KAGVTQTPRYLIKTRGQQVTLSCSPISGHRSVSWYQQTPGQGLQFLFEYFSETQRNKGNFPGRFSGRQFSNSRSEMNVSTLELGDSALYLCASSLAVAPRDTQYFGPGTRLTVL.

This clone was seen once. The rearrangement joins TRBV5-5 to TRBJ1-6; the match to TRBD1 covers 9 bases. Germline lookup yields CDR1 SGHKS and CDR2 YYEKEE (reference sequence). CDR3 size: 16 residues. V gave up 4 bases and J gave up 13 bases; unmatched junction bases: 15. The CDR3: CASSRTPGTGRSPLHF. Here the CDR3 DNA reads TGTGCCAGCAGCCGTACCCCCGGGACAGGGAGGTCGCCCCTCCACTTT.

V and J are TRBV2 and TRBJ2-7; 10 bases align to TRBD1. J gave up 0 bases and V 6 bases, and 5 bases lay outside the gene matches. Germline V gene data show CDR1 as SNHLY and CDR2 as FYNNEI. The CDR3 loop spans 15 amino acids. As DNA, the CDR3 is TGTGCCAGCAGATCCGGGACAGGGGACTCCTACGAGCAGTACTTC. Its translation: CASRSGTGDSYEQYF.

This clone turned up a few times. In DNA form, the CDR3 reads TGTGCCAGCTCACCACCGCCAGCGGGAGTGGGATACAATGAGCAGTTCTTC. This sequence encodes CASSPPPAGVGYNEQFF. The J gene is TRBJ2-1, the V gene TRBV18; 8 nucleotides agree with TRBD2. CDR3 length: 17 amino acids. Per the germline V gene, CDR1 is KGHSH and CDR2 is LQKENI. After removal of 0 bases from V and 4 bases from J, the junction contained 8 bases not matched to a gene.

The rearrangement joins TRBV4-1 to TRBJ2-3; D is undetermined. The V end lost 0 bases, the J end lost 5 bases, and 6 bases lay between the germline ends. This CDR3 contains 13 residues. CDR1 is MGHRA, CDR2 YSYEKL, per germline. The CDR3 DNA reads as TGCGCCAGCAGCCAAGATCAGGTAGATACGCAGTATTTT. Protein product: CASSQDQVDTQYF.

Concerning this clone itself: The sample holds other DNA sequences that translate to the same CDR3. The gene calls are TRBV6-5 and TRBJ1-1; perhaps TRBD1 as D (5 bases). The V end lost 5 bases, the J end lost 4 bases, and 17 bases lay between the germline ends. Germline lookup yields CDR1 MNHEY and CDR2 SVGAGI. The CDR3 covers 15 residues. CDR3 sequence reads: CASSPGGGEGTEAFF. In DNA form, the CDR3 reads TGTGCCAGCAGTCCTGGCGGGGGAGAAGGCACTGAAGCTTTCTTT.

The chain is built from TRBV19 and TRBJ1-1; unclear D gene. This CDR3 contains 12 residues. Trimming pared 10 bases from V and 2 bases from J, leaving 11 bases between. CDR1 is LNHDA, CDR2 SQIVND, per germline (reference sequence). CDR3 sequence: CATSPGNTEAFF. In nucleotides, the CDR3 is TGTGCCACCTCCCCAGGAAACACTGAAGCTTTCTTT. Based on the CDR3 plus reference TRBV19 and TRBJ1-1, the full variable domain is DGGITQSPKYLFRKEGQNVTLSCEQNLNHDAMYWYRQDPGQGLRLIYYSQIVNDFQKGDIAEGYSVSREKKESFPLTVTSAQKNPTAFYLCATSPGNTEAFFGQGTRLTVV.

The rearrangement links TRBV28 to TRBJ2-7; possibly TRBD2 for D (6 bases). The V end was cut by 5 bases, the J end by 2 bases, with 19 bases between. Germline CDR1 reads MDHEN; CDR2 reads SYDVKM. The CDR3 length is 16 residues. CDR3 nucleotides: TGTGCCAGCAGTGGGGGGTCCATAGCGGTGGCCTACGAGCAGTACTTC. It specifies CASSGGSIAVAYEQYF. Complete variable domain (other parts from reference TRBV28 and TRBJ2-7): DVKVTQSSRYLVKRTGEKVFLECVQDMDHENMFWYRQDPGLGLRLIYFSYDVKMKEKGDIPEGYSVSREKKERFSLILESASTNQTSMYLCASSGGSIAVAYEQYFGPGTRLTVT.

This clone was recorded only once. In the same sample, other DNA sequences code for this CDR3. The chain combines TRBV10-3 with TRBJ1-6, with 7 bases identical to TRBD1. The CDR3 consists of 12 residues. J gave up 7 bases and V 6 bases, and 0 bases lay outside the gene matches. In germline, CDR1 is ENHRY, CDR2 SYGVKD. CDR3 bases: TGTGCCATCAGGACAGGGAATTCACCCCTCCACTTT. Its protein product is CAIRTGNSPLHF.

The chain uses TRBV28 and TRBJ2-7; tentative D call: TRBD2 (6 bases). CDR1 is MDHEN and CDR2 is SYDVKM in the germline V gene. The CDR3 is 16 amino acids. Trimming took off 3 bases at V and 1 base at J, with 16 bases between the two ends. For the CDR3, the DNA is TGTGCCAGCAGTTTTTCGGCCCTTAGCGGATCCTACGAGCAGTACTTC. Translation: CASSFSALSGSYEQYF.

J is TRBJ2-2 and V is TRBV18; D unresolved. The CDR3 loop spans 13 amino acids. Trimming removed 10 bases from V and 2 bases from J, with 11 bases in between. Per the germline V gene, CDR1 is KGHSH and CDR2 is LQKENI. The CDR3 region is CATNSLNTGELFF. CDR3 bases: TGTGCCACGAACAGCTTAAACACCGGGGAGCTGTTTTTT.

The rearrangement links TRBV9 to TRBJ1-3; 8 bases are a match to TRBD1. Germline CDR1 is SGDLS and CDR2 is YYNGEE. The CDR3 totals 17 residues. V was pared by 0 bases and J by 2 bases, with 7 bases of the junction left unmatched. This chain's CDR3 is CASSVDVNRGTGNTIYF. The CDR3 region has the DNA TGTGCCAGCAGCGTAGATGTAAACAGGGGGACTGGAAACACCATATATTTT.

CDR3 nucleotide sequence: TGTGCCAGTTCCCCAGGGTGGAACACTGAAGCTTTCTTT. This translates into CASSPGWNTEAFF. The V and J genes are TRBV19 and TRBJ1-1; possibly TRBD1 for D (5 bases). Germline V CDR1 and CDR2: LNHDA, SQIVND (reference sequence). The CDR3 runs to 13 residues. V shed 8 bases and J shed 1 base, with 11 bases lying between them.

With regard to this clone: Other DNA sequences from this sample encode an identical CDR3 as well. The chain is built from TRBV6-5 and TRBJ1-5, with D perhaps TRBD1 (5 bases). Trimming took off 4 bases at V and 4 bases at J, with 11 bases between the two ends. Germline V gene sequence: CDR1 MNHEY, CDR2 SVGAGI. The CDR3 extends over 14 amino acids. The CDR3, as DNA: TGTGCCAGCAGTTTCGGCCAGGGTAATCAGCCCCAGCATTTT. This sequence encodes CASSFGQGNQPQHF.

This chain joins TRBV19 and TRBJ2-1; TRBD2 agrees at 11 bases. The CDR3 runs to 14 residues. CDR1 is LNHDA, CDR2 SQIVND, per germline (reference sequence). The trim removed 8 bases at V and 6 bases at J, leaving 6 bases unmatched. The CDR3, as DNA: TGTGCCAGTGCCCTAGCGGGAGGTCTCAATGAGCAGTTCTTC. Protein: CASALAGGLNEQFF.

The CDR3 bases are TGTGCCAGCAGCTTAGATTCTAGCCCCGGGGAGCTGTTTTTT. Amino acid sequence: CASSLDSSPGELFF. The chain joins TRBV7-9 to TRBJ2-2, with D tentatively TRBD2 (5 bases). The length of the CDR3 is 14 residues. V lost 1 base to trimming and J lost 6 bases, with 9 bases between them. CDR1 and CDR2 (germline): SEHNR, FQNEAQ (reference sequence).